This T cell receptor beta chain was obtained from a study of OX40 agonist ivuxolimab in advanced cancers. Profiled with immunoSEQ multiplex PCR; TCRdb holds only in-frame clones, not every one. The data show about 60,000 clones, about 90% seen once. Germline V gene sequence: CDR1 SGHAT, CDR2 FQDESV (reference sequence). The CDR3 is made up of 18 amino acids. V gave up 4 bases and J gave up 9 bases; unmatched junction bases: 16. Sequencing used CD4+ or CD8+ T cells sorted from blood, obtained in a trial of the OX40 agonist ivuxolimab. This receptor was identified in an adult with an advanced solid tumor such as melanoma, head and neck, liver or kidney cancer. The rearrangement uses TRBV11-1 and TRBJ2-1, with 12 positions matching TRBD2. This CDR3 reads CASSSPGLAGSRMGEQFF. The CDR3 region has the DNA TGTGCCAGCAGCTCACCGGGACTAGCGGGTTCCCGGATGGGTGAGCAGTTCTTC.